This is a list of T cell receptor beta chains from one sample in a study of OX40 agonist ivuxolimab in advanced cancers. Profiling relied on immunoSEQ multiplex PCR, and the TCRdb table lists in-frame clones only, not all of them. The sample carries 31,000 or so clones, about 93% recorded once. Sample: CD4+ or CD8+ T cells sorted from blood, taken in a trial of the OX40 agonist ivuxolimab. The receptors shown here come from an adult with an advanced solid tumor such as melanoma, head and neck, liver or kidney cancer. Both conserved end residues are part of each CDR3. The order of the fields is J gene, D gene, clone size, V gene, CDR3 DNA, CDR3 protein. The D gene is left open where the match is weak. Clone size, where shown, is once, few, many, or a class for clones that have expanded.

j_call: TRBJ2-3
d_call: -
clone_size: -
v_call: TRBV19
cdr3_nt: TGTGCCAGTATTGGAGATACGCAGTATTTT
cdr3_aa: CASIGDTQYF

j_call: TRBJ2-7
d_call: -
clone_size: -
v_call: TRBV7-3
cdr3_nt: TGTGCCAGCAGCCCGGGGACAAGCCTAATCCACGAGCAGTACTTC
cdr3_aa: CASSPGTSLIHEQYF

j_call: TRBJ1-6
d_call: -
clone_size: -
v_call: TRBV5-1
cdr3_nt: TGCGCCAGCAGCTTGGAGCAGGGTCCATCACCCCTCCACTTT
cdr3_aa: CASSLEQGPSPLHF

j_call: TRBJ2-7
d_call: -
clone_size: -
v_call: TRBV7-9
cdr3_nt: TGTGCCAGCAGCTTAGGGGCGGGGTACGAGCAGTACTTC
cdr3_aa: CASSLGAGYEQYF

j_call: TRBJ1-2
d_call: -
clone_size: -
v_call: TRBV27
cdr3_nt: TGTGCCACCGTCGGGGGCTATGGCTACACCTTC
cdr3_aa: CATVGGYGYTF

j_call: TRBJ2-7
d_call: -
clone_size: -
v_call: TRBV6-1
cdr3_nt: TGTGCCAGCAGTCAAGAGATCGGGGCAGGAGGACTCCACGAGCAGTACTTC
cdr3_aa: CASSQEIGAGGLHEQYF

j_call: TRBJ2-1
d_call: -
clone_size: -
v_call: TRBV29-1
cdr3_nt: TGCAGCGCCGAAGGGTTAGTTTACAATGAGCAGTTCTTC
cdr3_aa: CSAEGLVYNEQFF

j_call: TRBJ1-1
d_call: -
clone_size: few
v_call: TRBV27
cdr3_nt: TGTGCCAGCAGTTTATTAGCGGGTCTGAACACTGAAGCTTTCTTT
cdr3_aa: CASSLLAGLNTEAFF

j_call: TRBJ2-2
d_call: TRBD1
clone_size: -
v_call: TRBV11-2
cdr3_nt: TGTGCCAGCAGCTCCCCCGACAGGGGTAGGGACACCGGGGAGCTGTTTTTT
cdr3_aa: CASSSPDRGRDTGELFF

j_call: TRBJ1-5
d_call: TRBD1
clone_size: -
v_call: TRBV4-1
cdr3_nt: TGCGCCAGCAGCCAAGCCGGACAGGGCAATCAGCCCCAGCATTTT
cdr3_aa: CASSQAGQGNQPQHF

j_call: TRBJ1-2
d_call: -
clone_size: -
v_call: TRBV7-8
cdr3_nt: TGTGCCAGCAGCTTAGTAGACAGTCGGTATGGCTACACCTTC
cdr3_aa: CASSLVDSRYGYTF

j_call: TRBJ2-1
d_call: -
clone_size: -
v_call: TRBV11-3
cdr3_nt: TGTGCCAGCAGTCCGGAGGGAACTGCACAACCCTACAATGAGCAGTTCTTC
cdr3_aa: CASSPEGTAQPYNEQFF